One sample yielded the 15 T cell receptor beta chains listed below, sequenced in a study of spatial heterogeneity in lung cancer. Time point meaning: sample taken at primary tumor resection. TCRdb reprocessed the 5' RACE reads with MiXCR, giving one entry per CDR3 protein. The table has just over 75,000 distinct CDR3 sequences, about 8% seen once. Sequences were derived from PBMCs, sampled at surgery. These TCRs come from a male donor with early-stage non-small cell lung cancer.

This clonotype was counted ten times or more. CDR3 loop: CASSEMEAGNTIYF. Here the CDR3 DNA reads TGTGCCAGCAGTGAAATGGAAGCTGGAAACACCATATATTTT. The V call is TRBV2, the J call TRBJ1-3, with D unresolved. V lost 2 bases and J lost 2, with 7 bases in between. CDR1 SNHLY and CDR2 FYNNEI come from the germline V gene. The CDR3 has 14 amino acids.

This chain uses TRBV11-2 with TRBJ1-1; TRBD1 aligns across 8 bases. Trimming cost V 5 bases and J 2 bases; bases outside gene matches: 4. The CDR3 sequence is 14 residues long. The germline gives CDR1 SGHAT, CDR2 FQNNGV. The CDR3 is CASSRQGYNTEAFF. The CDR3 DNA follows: TGTGCCAGCAGCCGACAGGGGTATAACACTGAAGCTTTCTTT.

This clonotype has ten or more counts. The CDR3 nucleotides are TGTGCCAGCAGTTACGACAGGGGTTACTACACCTTC. Encoded protein: CASSYDRGYYTF. The V gene is TRBV6-6, the J gene TRBJ1-2, with 8 bases matching TRBD1. There are 12 residues in the CDR3. V shed 2 bases and J 10 bases; nucleotides not matched to a gene: 3. In germline, CDR1 is MNHNY, CDR2 SVGAGI (reference sequence).

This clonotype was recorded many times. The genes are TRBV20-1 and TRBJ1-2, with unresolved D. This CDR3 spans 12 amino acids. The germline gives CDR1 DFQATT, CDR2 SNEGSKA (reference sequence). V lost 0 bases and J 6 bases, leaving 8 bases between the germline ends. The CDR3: CSAREFRDGYTF. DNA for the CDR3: TGCAGTGCTAGAGAGTTTCGGGATGGCTACACCTTC.

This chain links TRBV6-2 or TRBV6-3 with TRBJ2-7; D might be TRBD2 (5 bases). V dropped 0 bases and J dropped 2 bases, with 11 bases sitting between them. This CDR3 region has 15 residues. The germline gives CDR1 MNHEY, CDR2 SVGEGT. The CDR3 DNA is TGTGCCAGCAGTTACTCACCCGGGAAGACCTACGAGCAGTACTTC. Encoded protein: CASSYSPGKTYEQYF.

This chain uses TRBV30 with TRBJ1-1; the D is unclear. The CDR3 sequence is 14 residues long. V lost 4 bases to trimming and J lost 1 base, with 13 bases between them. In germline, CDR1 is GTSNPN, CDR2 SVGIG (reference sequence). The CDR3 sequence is CAWTTQMENTEAFF. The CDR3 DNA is TGTGCCTGGACCACACAGATGGAGAACACTGAAGCTTTCTTT.

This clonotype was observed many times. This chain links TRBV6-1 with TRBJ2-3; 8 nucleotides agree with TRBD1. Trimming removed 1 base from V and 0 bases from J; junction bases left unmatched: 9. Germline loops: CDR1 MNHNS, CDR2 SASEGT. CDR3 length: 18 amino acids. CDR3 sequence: CASSEEADRGSSTDTQYF. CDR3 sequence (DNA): TGTGCCAGCAGTGAAGAAGCCGACAGGGGATCGAGCACAGATACGCAGTATTTT.

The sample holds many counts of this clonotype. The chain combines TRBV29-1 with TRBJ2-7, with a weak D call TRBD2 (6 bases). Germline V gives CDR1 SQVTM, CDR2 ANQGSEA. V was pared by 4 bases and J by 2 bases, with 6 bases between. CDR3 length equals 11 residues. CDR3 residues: CSVAGAYEQYF. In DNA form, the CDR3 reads TGCAGCGTTGCGGGGGCCTACGAGCAGTACTTC.

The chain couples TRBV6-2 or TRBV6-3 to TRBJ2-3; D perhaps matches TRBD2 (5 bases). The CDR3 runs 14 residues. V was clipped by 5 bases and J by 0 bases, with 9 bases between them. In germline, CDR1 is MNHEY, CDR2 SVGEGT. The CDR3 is CASSLTISTDTQYF. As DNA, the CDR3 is TGTGCCAGCAGTCTGACTATTAGCACAGATACGCAGTATTTT.

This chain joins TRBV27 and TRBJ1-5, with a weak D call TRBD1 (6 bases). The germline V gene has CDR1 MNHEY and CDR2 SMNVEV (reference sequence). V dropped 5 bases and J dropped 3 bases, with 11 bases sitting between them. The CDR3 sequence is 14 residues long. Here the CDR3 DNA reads TGTGCCAGCAGTGACCGGGACACCAATCAGCCCCAGCATTTT. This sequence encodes CASSDRDTNQPQHF.

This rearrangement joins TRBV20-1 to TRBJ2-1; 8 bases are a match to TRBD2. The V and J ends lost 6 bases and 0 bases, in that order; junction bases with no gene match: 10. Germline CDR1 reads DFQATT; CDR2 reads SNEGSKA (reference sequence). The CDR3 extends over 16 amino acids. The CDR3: CSAGSELADSYNEQFF. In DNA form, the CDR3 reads TGCAGTGCCGGGTCCGAACTAGCGGACTCCTACAATGAGCAGTTCTTC.

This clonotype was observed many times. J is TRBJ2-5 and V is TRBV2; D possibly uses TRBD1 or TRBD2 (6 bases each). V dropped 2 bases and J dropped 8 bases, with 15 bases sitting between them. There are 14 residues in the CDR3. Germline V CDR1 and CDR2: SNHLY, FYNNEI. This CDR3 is CASSEWSGAATQYF. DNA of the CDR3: TGTGCCAGCAGTGAATGGTCGGGGGCGGCAACCCAGTACTTC.

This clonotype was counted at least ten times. Here the CDR3 reads CASSLDGGYNSPLHF. The CDR3 DNA follows: TGTGCCAGCAGCTTAGATGGTGGATACAATTCACCCCTCCACTTT. This chain uses TRBV11-2 with TRBJ1-6; D not certain. The CDR3 runs 15 residues. Germline values: CDR1 SGHAT, CDR2 FQNNGV. With 0 bases removed from V and 7 bases from J, the gap between germline ends came to 10 bases. The variable domain in full, with the rest retrieved from reference TRBV11-2 and TRBJ1-6, is EAGVAQSPRYKIIEKRQSVAFWCNPISGHATLYWYQQILGQGPKLLIQFQNNGVVDDSQLPKDRFSAERLKGVDSTLKIQPAKLEDSAVYLCASSLDGGYNSPLHFGNGTRLTVT.

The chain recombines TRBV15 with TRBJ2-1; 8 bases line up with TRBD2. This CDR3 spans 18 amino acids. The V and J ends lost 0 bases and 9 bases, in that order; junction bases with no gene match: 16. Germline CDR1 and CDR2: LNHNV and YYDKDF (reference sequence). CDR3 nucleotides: TGTGCCACCAGCAGAGATCGAGGGGGGACTAGGCCCCGGGTTGAGCAGTTCTTC. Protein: CATSRDRGGTRPRVEQFF.

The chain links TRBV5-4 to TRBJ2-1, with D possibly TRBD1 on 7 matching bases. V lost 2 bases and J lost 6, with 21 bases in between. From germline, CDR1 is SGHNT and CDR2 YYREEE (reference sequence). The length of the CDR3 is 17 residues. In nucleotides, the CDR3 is TGTGCCAGCAGCTTTGGAGGGGGCGAGGTACTCATCAATGAGCAGTTCTTC. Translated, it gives CASSFGGGEVLINEQFF.